This T cell receptor beta chain was profiled in a study of CD8 T cells in ankylosing spondylitis. General observations from the study: A subset of motif variants has previously been described in the synovial fluid and blood of reactive arthritis. Reportedly, disease-linked clones are significantly enriched in ankylosing spondylitis patients' matched synovial fluid. Apparently characteristic of ankylosing spondylitis blood was a TCR beta motif (eight highly homologous variants).

V was trimmed by 3 bases and J by 2 bases, leaving 13 bases between them. The V gene's germline CDR1 is KGHDR and CDR2 SFDVKD. The CDR3 is 15 amino acids. This clonotype came up many times. Antigen specificity is unknown. Making the TCR beta libraries involved quantitative 5'-RACE with molecular barcodes. TCRdb passed the 5' RACE reads through MiXCR, listing each CDR3 protein once. The data contain roughly 220,000 distinct CDR3 sequences, 10% of them singletons. The chain joins TRBV24-1 to TRBJ2-7; no firm D call. The origin of this receptor is a male donor with ankylosing spondylitis or in good health (not recorded which). Sequencing was performed on blood, either unsorted or a sorted T cell fraction (not recorded which). DNA for the CDR3: TGTGCCACCAGTGATCCCGGAGAACCCACCTACGAGCAGTACTTC. Its translation: CATSDPGEPTYEQYF.